The present entry profiles one T cell receptor beta chain with its context. Clones were sequenced by immunoSEQ multiplex PCR, and TCRdb holds only the in-frame ones, with some missing. The profile shows tens of thousands of clones, about nine tenths of them singletons. This sample was taken from a study of OX40 agonist ivuxolimab in advanced cancers. Across the study: Clinicians treated patients with ivuxolimab, an agonistic anti-OX40 (CD134) antibody.

Germline V CDR1 and CDR2: PRHDT, FYEKMQ (reference sequence). The V segment lost 4 bases and the J segment 1 base; nucleotides outside the gene matches: 9. The CDR3 loop spans 16 amino acids. The source material was CD4+ or CD8+ T cells sorted from blood, sampled in a trial of the OX40 agonist ivuxolimab. The clonotype originates from an adult with an advanced solid tumor such as melanoma, head and neck, liver or kidney cancer. The J gene is TRBJ2-7, the V gene TRBV13, with 8 bases lining up with TRBD2. CDR3 loop: CASSSILPSGSYEQYF. Here the CDR3 DNA reads TGTGCCAGCAGCTCCATCCTCCCTAGCGGGTCCTACGAGCAGTACTTC.